The entry below gives a single T cell receptor beta chain sequence along with its context. CDR3 length equals 14 residues. In germline, CDR1 is KGHDR, CDR2 SFDVKD. Trimming removed 3 bases from V and 4 bases from J, with 11 bases in between. These data come from a study of blood T cells in healthy people across ages. Primers used in a second PCR of about 6 to 11 cycles were a sample-barcoded 5' primer and a J-beta primer mix. TCRdb independently ran MiXCR on the 5' RACE reads; one entry per CDR3 protein. The data contain 1.2 million to 1.5 million distinct CDR3 sequences, approximately 60% of them singletons.

The chain carries TRBV24-1 and TRBJ1-2; D remains ambiguous. The sequencing sample was made of blood. This sequence was found in a man in his late teens or twenties in good health. This CDR3 is CATSDGGSFYGYTF. DNA of the CDR3: TGTGCCACCAGTGATGGCGGCAGCTTCTATGGCTACACCTTC.